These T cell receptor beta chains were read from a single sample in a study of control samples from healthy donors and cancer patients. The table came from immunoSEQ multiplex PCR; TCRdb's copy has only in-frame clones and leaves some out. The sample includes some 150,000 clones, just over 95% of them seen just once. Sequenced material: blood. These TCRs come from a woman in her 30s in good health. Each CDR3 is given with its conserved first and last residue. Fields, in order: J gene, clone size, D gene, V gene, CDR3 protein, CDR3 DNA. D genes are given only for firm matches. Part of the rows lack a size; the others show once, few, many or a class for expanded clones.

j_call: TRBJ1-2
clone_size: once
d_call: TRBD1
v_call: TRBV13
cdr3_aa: CASSSGQGVVYGYTF
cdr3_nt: TGTGCCAGCAGCTCCGGACAGGGAGTAGTCTATGGCTACACCTTC

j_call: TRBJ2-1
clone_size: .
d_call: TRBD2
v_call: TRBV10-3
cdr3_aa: CAISAGTSGSNEQFF
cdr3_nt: TGTGCCATCAGTGCCGGGACTAGCGGGAGCAATGAGCAGTTCTTC

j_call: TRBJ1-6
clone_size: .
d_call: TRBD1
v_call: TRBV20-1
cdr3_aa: CSASRTDRGHSSPLHF
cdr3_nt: TGCAGTGCTAGTCGGACGGACAGGGGGCATTCTTCACCCCTCCACTTT

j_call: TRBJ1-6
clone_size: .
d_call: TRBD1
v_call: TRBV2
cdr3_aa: CASSEEQGRRAPLHF
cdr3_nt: TGTGCCAGCAGTGAAGAACAGGGGCGAAGGGCACCCCTCCACTTT

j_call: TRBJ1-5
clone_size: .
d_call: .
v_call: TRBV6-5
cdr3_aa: CANISAETSNQPQHF
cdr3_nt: TGTGCCAACATAAGCGCTGAAACTAGCAATCAGCCCCAGCATTTT

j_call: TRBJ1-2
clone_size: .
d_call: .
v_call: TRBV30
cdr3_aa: CASPGGGYGYTF
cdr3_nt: TGTGCCTCCCCGGGTGGGGGCTATGGCTACACCTTC

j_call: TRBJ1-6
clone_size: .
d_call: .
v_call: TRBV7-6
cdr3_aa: CASSRNKTLGLLRSPLHF
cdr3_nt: TGTGCCAGCAGCAGAAACAAAACTCTGGGACTTCTCAGATCACCCCTCCACTTT

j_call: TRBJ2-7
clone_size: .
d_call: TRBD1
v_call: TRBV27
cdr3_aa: CASSIRQGHYEQYF
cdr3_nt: TGTGCCAGCAGTATTCGACAGGGCCACTACGAGCAGTACTTC

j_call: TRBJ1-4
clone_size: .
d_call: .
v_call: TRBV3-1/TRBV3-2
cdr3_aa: CASSQHKVGEKLFF
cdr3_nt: TGTGCCAGCAGCCAACATAAGGTCGGCGAAAAACTGTTTTTT

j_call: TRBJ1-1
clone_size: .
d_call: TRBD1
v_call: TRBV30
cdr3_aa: CAWRGTGGPAGEAFF
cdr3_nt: TGTGCCTGGAGGGGGACAGGGGGGCCAGCGGGTGAAGCTTTCTTT

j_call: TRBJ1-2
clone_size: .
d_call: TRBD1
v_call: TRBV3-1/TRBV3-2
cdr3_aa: CASSGWTGNGYTF
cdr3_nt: TGTGCCAGCAGCGGATGGACAGGGAATGGCTACACCTTC

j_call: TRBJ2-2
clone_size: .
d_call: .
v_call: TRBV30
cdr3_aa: CAWRDGGANTGELFF
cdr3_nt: TGTGCCTGGAGGGACGGTGGCGCGAACACCGGGGAGCTGTTTTTT

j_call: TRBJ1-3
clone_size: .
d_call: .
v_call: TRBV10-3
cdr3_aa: CAISEGNTIYF
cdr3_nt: TGTGCCATCAGTGAAGGAAACACCATATATTTT

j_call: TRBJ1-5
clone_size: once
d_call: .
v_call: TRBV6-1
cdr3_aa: CASSEIQGPSNQPQHF
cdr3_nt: TGTGCCAGCAGTGAAATACAGGGCCCGAGCAATCAGCCCCAGCATTTT

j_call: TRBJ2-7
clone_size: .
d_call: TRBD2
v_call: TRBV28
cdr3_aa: CASSFSDEREDYEQYF
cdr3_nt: TGTGCCAGCAGTTTTTCCGACGAGCGGGAGGACTACGAGCAGTACTTC

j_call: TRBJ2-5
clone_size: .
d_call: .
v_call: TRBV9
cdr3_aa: CASSTRGGWGETQYF
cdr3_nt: TGTGCCAGCAGCACTCGAGGAGGGTGGGGCGAGACCCAGTACTTC

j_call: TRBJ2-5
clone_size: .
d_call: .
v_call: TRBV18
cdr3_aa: CASSPTRVETQYF
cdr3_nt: TGTGCCAGCTCACCTACTCGTGTAGAGACCCAGTACTTC

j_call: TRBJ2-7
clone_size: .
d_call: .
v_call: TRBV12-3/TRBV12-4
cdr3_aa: CASRAYNEQYF
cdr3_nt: TGTGCCAGCAGGGCTTACAACGAGCAGTACTTC

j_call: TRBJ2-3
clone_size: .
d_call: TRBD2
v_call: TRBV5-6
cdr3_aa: CASSPGLAGVFSDTQYF
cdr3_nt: TGTGCCAGCAGCCCCGGACTAGCGGGGGTATTTTCAGATACGCAGTATTTT

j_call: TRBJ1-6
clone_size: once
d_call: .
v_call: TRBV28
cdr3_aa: CASSLRHSPLHF
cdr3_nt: TGTGCCAGCAGTTTAAGGCATTCACCCCTCCACTTT

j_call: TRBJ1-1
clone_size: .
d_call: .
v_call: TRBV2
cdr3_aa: CARGWSAFF
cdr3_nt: TGTGCCCGGGGATGGTCGGCTTTCTTT

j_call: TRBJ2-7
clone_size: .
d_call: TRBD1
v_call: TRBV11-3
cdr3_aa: CASSRTGQGAYEQYF
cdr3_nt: TGTGCCAGCAGCAGGACCGGACAGGGGGCCTACGAGCAGTACTTC

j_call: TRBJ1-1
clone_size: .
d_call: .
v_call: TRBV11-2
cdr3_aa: CASSLSLGGSEAFF
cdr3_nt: TGTGCCAGCAGCTTATCCCTGGGGGGATCTGAAGCTTTCTTT